This paragraph reports one T cell receptor beta chain. Sequencing used immunoSEQ multiplex PCR; TCRdb keeps in-frame clones, though not all of them. Among approximately 190,000 clones listed, 70% to 90% were seen once. This sample was taken from a study of blood T cell repertoires in COVID-19. The wider study: The United States, Italy and Spain were the sources of the acute and convalescent COVID-19 samples.

The trim removed 6 bases at V and 6 bases at J, leaving 5 bases unmatched. Germline V gene sequence: CDR1 LNHDA, CDR2 SQIVND (reference sequence). There are 13 residues in the CDR3. J is TRBJ1-3 and V is TRBV19; 7 positions agree with TRBD1. This TCR was recovered from a man between 65 and 79 years old with active or convalescent COVID-19. Sequencing input: peripheral blood. CDR3: CASSPGQKNTIYF. The DNA for the CDR3 is TGTGCCAGTAGCCCGGGACAGAAAAACACCATATATTTT.